The text below deals with one T cell receptor (beta chain). Its specificity is unknown. This is likely an artifact of a read error, given a far larger clone one base away. The CDR3 runs to 13 residues. The germline V gene encodes CDR1 SGHVS and CDR2 FQNEAQ. Aged 18 to 65, the patients had hyperthyroidism that was newly diagnosed and had lasted under 2 months. Patients were excluded because of uncontrolled infection, other autoimmune disease, pregnancy or lactation. The record originates from a study of T cells in Graves' hyperthyroidism and ophthalmopathy. Broader study findings: Model predictions of ophthalmopathy came a median 6.5 months before onset.

RNA transcripts gave rise to amplified TCR beta CDR3 regions. First-round RT-PCR targeting the TCR CDR3 was performed with the HTBI primer set. TCRdb used MiXCR to reprocess the multiplex PCR reads, holding one entry per CDR3 protein. The sample yields about 510,000 distinct CDR3 sequences, around 13% seen once. The gene calls are TRBV7-8 and TRBJ2-7, with a possible D match to TRBD1 (7 bases). What was sequenced was blood. This TCR was recovered from a woman between 35 and 50 years old with Graves' hyperthyroidism. In DNA form, the CDR3 reads TGTGCCAGCAGCTTGGAGGGGGCCTACGAGCAGCACTTC. This codes for CASSLEGAYEQHF.